The next 20 T cell receptor beta chains were all read from a single sample in a study of blood T cell repertoires in COVID-19. TCRdb keeps only in-frame clones here, not all; method: immunoSEQ multiplex PCR. Here the sample spans 200,000 to 300,000 clones, 84% being singletons. The sample taken for sequencing was peripheral blood. These receptor sequences come from a man aged 45 to 65 with acute or convalescent COVID-19.

There are a few counts of this clone. The V and J genes are TRBV5-1 and TRBJ1-3; unclear D gene. Germline CDR1 SGHRS, CDR2 YFSETQ. The CDR3 loop spans 12 amino acids. Deletions cut 6 bases from V and 2 bases from J, with 6 bases between. The CDR3 sequence: CASTYPGNTIYF. The CDR3, as DNA: TGCGCCAGCACTTATCCTGGAAACACCATATATTTT.

This chain links TRBV7-6 with TRBJ2-7; 11 bases line up with TRBD1. V lost 0 bases and J lost 7; bases outside the gene matches: 5. The CDR3 is 15 amino acids. CDR1 and CDR2 from the germline V gene are SGHVS and FNYEAQ. The CDR3 reads CASSLAEGTGGEQYF. CDR3 DNA: TGTGCCAGCAGCTTAGCAGAGGGGACAGGGGGTGAGCAGTACTTC.

Written as DNA, the CDR3 is TGTGCCAGCAGCTTAGCGCGGGGGCCAGTGAACTCCTACAATGAGCAGTTCTTC. It translates to CASSLARGPVNSYNEQFF. This chain connects TRBV7-6 to TRBJ2-1; D perhaps matches TRBD2 (7 bases). Deletions cut 0 bases from V and 0 bases from J, with 15 bases between. Germline V gene data show CDR1 as SGHVS and CDR2 as FNYEAQ. This CDR3 has 18 amino acids.

The chain couples TRBV5-1 to TRBJ2-1; D uncertain. This CDR3 comprises 13 residues. Trimming pared 0 bases from V and 5 bases from J, leaving 6 bases between. From germline, CDR1 is SGHRS and CDR2 YFSETQ. Written as DNA, the CDR3 is TGCGCCAGCAGCTTGGATGTCGACAATGAGCAGTTCTTC. Translated, it gives CASSLDVDNEQFF.

The chain combines TRBV5-1 with TRBJ1-1, with a possible D match to TRBD1 (6 bases). The CDR3 sequence is 13 residues long. The V gene's germline CDR1 is SGHRS and CDR2 YFSETQ. V was cut by 8 bases and J by 4 bases, with 15 bases left in between. The CDR3 loop reads CASFQGRGTEAFF. For the CDR3, the DNA is TGCGCCAGTTTTCAGGGCAGGGGCACTGAAGCTTTCTTT.

The chain's CDR3 is CASWTSGGSYEQYF. DNA of the CDR3: TGTGCCAGCTGGACTAGCGGTGGCTCCTACGAGCAGTACTTC. V and J are TRBV6-5 and TRBJ2-7; 10 bases fit TRBD2. Germline CDR1 and CDR2: MNHEY and SVGAGI. The length of the CDR3 is 14 residues. J gave up 0 bases and V 8 bases, and 4 bases lay outside the gene matches.

The gene calls are TRBV10-1 and TRBJ2-1; 7 bases are a match to TRBD1. The CDR3 is 15 residues long. The germline gives CDR1 WNHNN, CDR2 SYGVQD (reference sequence). The J segment lost 2 bases and the V segment lost 5 bases, leaving 6 bases of the junction unmatched. DNA of the CDR3: TGCGCCAGCAGTCGGGACAGCAACCCCTACAATGAGCAGTTCTTC. Its protein product is CASSRDSNPYNEQFF.

The V and J genes are TRBV13 and TRBJ1-6; D is unresolved. V was trimmed by 0 bases and J by 3 bases, leaving 6 bases between them. Germline loops: CDR1 PRHDT, CDR2 FYEKMQ (reference sequence). The CDR3 length is 15 residues. The CDR3 here is CASSLGEGYNSPLHF. Written as DNA, the CDR3 is TGTGCCAGCAGCTTAGGGGAGGGCTATAATTCACCCCTCCACTTT.

The rearrangement joins TRBV5-5 to TRBJ2-2; 7 bases are shared with TRBD1. Per germline, CDR1 SGHKS and CDR2 YYEKEE (reference sequence). J was trimmed by 1 base and V by 7 bases; bases with no gene match: 7. The CDR3 runs to 15 residues. The CDR3 loop is CASLGRTGNTGELFF. CDR3 sequence (DNA): TGTGCCAGCCTTGGGCGGACAGGGAACACCGGGGAGCTGTTTTTT.

There are a few counts of this clone. V is TRBV6-5 and J is TRBJ1-5; 7 nucleotides align to TRBD1. The J segment lost 1 base and the V segment lost 5 bases, leaving 5 bases of the junction unmatched. Germline CDR1 and CDR2: MNHEY and SVGAGI. The length of the CDR3 is 15 residues. The CDR3 loop reads CASSPRGLSNQPQHF. In DNA, the CDR3 is TGTGCCAGCAGTCCCAGGGGGTTGAGCAATCAGCCCCAGCATTTT.

The genes are TRBV5-1 and TRBJ2-2; 8 nucleotides line up with TRBD1. Unmatched junction bases numbered 5, after V lost 3 bases and J lost 7 bases. CDR3 length equals 14 residues. CDR1 is SGHRS and CDR2 is YFSETQ in the germline V gene. The CDR3 loop reads CASSWAGGSGELFF. The CDR3 region has the DNA TGCGCCAGCAGCTGGGCAGGGGGCAGCGGGGAGCTGTTTTTT. The full variable domain, completed using reference TRBV5-1 and TRBJ2-2, is KAGVTQTPRYLIKTRGQQVTLSCSPISGHRSVSWYQQTPGQGLQFLFEYFSETQRNKGNFPGRFSGRQFSNSRSEMNVSTLELGDSALYLCASSWAGGSGELFFGEGSRLTVL.

This clone was seen only a few times. The rearrangement joins TRBV6-5 to TRBJ2-7, with 12 nucleotides matching TRBD2. Looked up from germline, CDR1 is MNHEY and CDR2 is SVGAGI. The CDR3 covers 15 residues. V lost 5 bases, J lost 3 bases, and 5 bases stayed unmatched. In DNA, the CDR3 is TGTGCCAGCAGTCTAGCGGGAGGGCCAAACTACGAGCAGTACTTC. This codes for CASSLAGGPNYEQYF.

This rearrangement joins TRBV18 to TRBJ2-7; 12 bases are a match to TRBD2. Losses at the gene ends were 0 bases for V and 0 bases for J; bases not matched to a gene: 0. The germline V gene encodes CDR1 KGHSH and CDR2 LQKENI. This CDR3 spans 16 amino acids. Here the CDR3 DNA reads TGTGCCAGCTCACCACCGACTAGCGGGGGCTCCTACGAGCAGTACTTC. This codes for CASSPPTSGGSYEQYF. Full variable domain (missing parts from reference TRBV18 and TRBJ2-7): NAGVMQNPRHLVRRRGQEARLRCSPMKGHSHVYWYRQLPEEGLKFMVYLQKENIIDESGMPKERFSAEFPKEGPSILRIQQVVRGDSAAYFCASSPPTSGGSYEQYFGPGTRLTVT.

The genes are TRBV18 and TRBJ1-5; 12 bases map to TRBD1. Germline CDR1 is KGHSH and CDR2 is LQKENI. Trimming took 6 bases from V and 7 from J; bases not matched to a gene: 7. The CDR3 covers 15 residues. The CDR3 is CASSPGTGGDQPQHF. In DNA, the CDR3 is TGTGCCAGCTCGCCAGGGACAGGGGGCGACCAGCCCCAGCATTTT. The full variable domain, rest sourced from reference TRBV18 and TRBJ1-5, is NAGVMQNPRHLVRRRGQEARLRCSPMKGHSHVYWYRQLPEEGLKFMVYLQKENIIDESGMPKERFSAEFPKEGPSILRIQQVVRGDSAAYFCASSPGTGGDQPQHFGDGTRLSIL.

This clone was seen a handful of times. The chain recombines TRBV12-3 or TRBV12-4 with TRBJ2-1; D may be TRBD2 (6 bases). The CDR3 extends over 13 amino acids. Deletions cut 6 bases from V and 5 bases from J, with 11 bases between. The CDR3 DNA follows: TGTGCCAGCAGGGGCGGGACCCACAATGAGCAGTTCTTC. This encodes CASRGGTHNEQFF.

The chain has TRBV5-1 and TRBJ2-2; unclear D gene. Germline CDR1 SGHRS, CDR2 YFSETQ. CDR3 size: 15 residues. Trimming stripped 0 bases from V and 4 bases from J, with 10 bases between. The CDR3 region has the DNA TGCGCCAGCAGCTTGGGAGTAGTCTCCACCGGGGAGCTGTTTTTT. Its translation is CASSLGVVSTGELFF.

This clone appeared once. The rearrangement uses TRBV7-2 and TRBJ2-5; 9 bases match TRBD1. Germline-derived CDR1 and CDR2 are SGHTA and FQGNSA. After removal of 5 bases from V and 5 bases from J, the junction contained 6 bases not matched to a gene. This CDR3 has 14 residues. This chain's CDR3 is CASSVGQGGETQYF. CDR3 bases: TGTGCCAGCAGCGTGGGACAGGGAGGGGAGACCCAGTACTTC.

This clone appeared a single time. The V gene is TRBV19, the J gene TRBJ1-5, with 7 positions matching TRBD1. The CDR3 totals 14 residues. With V trimmed by 4 bases and J by 2 bases, 2 bases remained unmatched. Germline lookup yields CDR1 LNHDA and CDR2 SQIVND (reference sequence). The CDR3 here is CASSRTGGNQPQHF. Written as DNA, the CDR3 is TGTGCCAGTAGTAGGACAGGCGGCAATCAGCCCCAGCATTTT.

The chain couples TRBV5-4 to TRBJ2-3; tentative D call: TRBD1 (6 bases). V was trimmed by 3 bases and J by 0 bases, leaving 11 bases between them. The CDR3 is 15 amino acids. Germline CDR1 SGHNT, CDR2 YYREEE (reference sequence). The CDR3, as DNA: TGTGCCAGCAGCTACCGGACAGTTAGCACAGATACGCAGTATTTT. Residues: CASSYRTVSTDTQYF.

The rearrangement links TRBV11-2 to TRBJ2-7; possible D gene TRBD1, 6 bases. This CDR3 has 13 amino acids. Between the trimmed V and J ends, which lost 7 bases and 2 bases, there was a span of 12 bases. Per the germline V gene, CDR1 is SGHAT and CDR2 is FQNNGV. Here the CDR3 DNA reads TGTGCCAGCACCGTGACAGGAACCTACGAGCAGTACTTC. This gives the protein CASTVTGTYEQYF.